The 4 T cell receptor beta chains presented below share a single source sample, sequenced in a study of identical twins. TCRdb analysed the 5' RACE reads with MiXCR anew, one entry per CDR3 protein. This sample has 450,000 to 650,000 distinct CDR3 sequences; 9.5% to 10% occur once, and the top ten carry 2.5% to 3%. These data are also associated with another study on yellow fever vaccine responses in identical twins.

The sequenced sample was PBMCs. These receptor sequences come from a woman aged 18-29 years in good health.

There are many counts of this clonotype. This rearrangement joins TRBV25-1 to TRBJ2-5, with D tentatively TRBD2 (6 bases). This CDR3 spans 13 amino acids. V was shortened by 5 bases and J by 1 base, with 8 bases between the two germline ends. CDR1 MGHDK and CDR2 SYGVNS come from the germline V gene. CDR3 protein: CASSRGIQETQYF. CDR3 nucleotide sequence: TGTGCCAGCAGTCGGGGGATCCAAGAGACCCAGTACTTC.

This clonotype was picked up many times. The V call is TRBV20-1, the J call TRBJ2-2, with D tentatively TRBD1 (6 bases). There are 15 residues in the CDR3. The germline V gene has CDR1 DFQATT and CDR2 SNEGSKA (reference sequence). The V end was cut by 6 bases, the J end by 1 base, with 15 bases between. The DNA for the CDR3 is TGCAGTGCCGCCGGGACACGTCAGAACACCGGGGAGCTGTTTTTT. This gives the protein CSAAGTRQNTGELFF.

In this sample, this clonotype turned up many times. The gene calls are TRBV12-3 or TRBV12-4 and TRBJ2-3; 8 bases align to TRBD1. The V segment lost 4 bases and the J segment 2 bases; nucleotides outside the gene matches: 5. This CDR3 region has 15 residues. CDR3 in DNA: TGTGCCAGCAGTTATGGACAGGGCTTCACAGATACGCAGTATTTT. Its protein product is CASSYGQGFTDTQYF.

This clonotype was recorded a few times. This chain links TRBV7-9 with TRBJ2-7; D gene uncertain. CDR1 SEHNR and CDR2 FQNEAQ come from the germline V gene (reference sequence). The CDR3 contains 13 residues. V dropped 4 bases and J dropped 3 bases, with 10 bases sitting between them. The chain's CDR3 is CASSSPEVYEQYF. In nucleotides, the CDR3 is TGTGCCAGCAGCTCACCTGAGGTCTACGAGCAGTACTTC.